The present entry profiles one T cell receptor (beta chain) with its context. The entry originates in a study of control samples from healthy donors and cancer patients. The assay was immunoSEQ multiplex PCR, and TCRdb's table has in-frame clones only and misses some. The sample has about 85,000 clones, approximately 88% seen once. V was trimmed by 2 bases and J by 7 bases, leaving 15 bases between them. CDR1 MDHEN and CDR2 SYDVKM come from the germline V gene. This CDR3 has 15 residues. This clonotype was sampled from a woman between 55 and 75 years old in good health. V is TRBV28 and J is TRBJ2-1, with D possibly called TRBD1 or TRBD2 (5 bases each). The source material was blood. Here the CDR3 DNA reads TGTGCCAGCAGTTTAGAGGGGTTCGGGTGGAATGAGCAGTTCTTC. Protein: CASSLEGFGWNEQFF.